Shown below are 19 T cell receptor beta chains from a single sample sequenced in a study of blood T cell repertoires in COVID-19 (dated by TCRdb to 2018 to 2021). The library was produced with the immunoSEQ multiplex PCR assay. TCRdb provides this immuneACCESS table in a form limited to in-frame rearrangements. Some clones are lacking; in checked studies, under half of them reflect an unresolved V gene, and why the rest are absent is not known. This sample comprises 170,000 or so clones, around 79% of them detected only once. The top ten clonotypes cover less than 30% of the sample. Material: peripheral blood. The receptors were gathered from a woman aged 70 to 79 with acute or convalescent COVID-19.

This chain joins TRBV25-1 and TRBJ2-1, with 9 bases matching TRBD1. With 6 bases clipped from V and 1 base from J, the junction kept 4 bases outside the gene matches. There are 15 residues in the CDR3. Germline loops: CDR1 MGHDK, CDR2 SYGVNS. CDR3 DNA: TGTGCCAGCAGCCGACAGGGGGGGTCCTACAATGAGCAGTTCTTC. Translated, it gives CASSRQGGSYNEQFF.

The chain has TRBV2 and TRBJ2-3; 11 nucleotides agree with TRBD2. The germline CDR1 and CDR2 sequences are SNHLY and FYNNEI. The ends lost 10 bases at V and 5 bases at J; junction bases unmatched: 8. The CDR3 totals 14 residues. This chain's CDR3 is CATYSGRGGDTQYF. DNA of the CDR3: TGTGCCACCTATAGCGGGAGGGGGGGAGATACGCAGTATTTT.

This chain connects TRBV28 to TRBJ1-4; D is unresolved. Germline CDR1 is MDHEN and CDR2 is SYDVKM. The CDR3 sequence is 14 residues long. The germline V and J ends were trimmed by 2 bases and 8 bases, with 12 bases remaining between them. The CDR3 DNA follows: TGTGCCAGCAGTTTAGGGCTACGAACGGAAAAACTGTTTTTT. Amino acid sequence: CASSLGLRTEKLFF.

V usage is TRBV21-1 and J usage is TRBJ2-3; TRBD2, as called in the table, went unchecked against the DNA. TRBV21-1 is assigned pseudogene status. The CDR3 runs to 16 residues. In DNA form, the CDR3 reads TGTGCCAGCAGTTGCCGGGGAAGCTTTAGCACAGATACGCAGTATTTT. Protein sequence: CASSCRGSFSTDTQYF.

As concerns this clone: Other DNA variants within this sample encode the same CDR3. The chain recombines TRBV12-3 or TRBV12-4 with TRBJ2-3; D not certain. The V gene lost 6 bases and the J gene lost 4 bases, with 5 bases spanning the gap. This CDR3 is built from 11 residues. The CDR3 loop reads CASSLSDTQYF. CDR3 coding DNA: TGTGCCAGCAGCCTTTCAGATACGCAGTATTTT.

This clone was counted between two and nine times. The rearrangement links TRBV9 to TRBJ2-7; 9 nucleotides agree with TRBD2. V dropped 0 bases and J dropped 7; count of bases not matched to a gene: 5. CDR1 SGDLS and CDR2 YYNGEE come from the germline V gene. The CDR3 runs 14 residues. The CDR3 protein is CASSVGLAANEQYF. For the CDR3, the DNA is TGTGCCAGCAGCGTAGGACTAGCGGCAAATGAGCAGTACTTC.

The genes are TRBV10-2 and TRBJ2-7; 9 bases are shared with TRBD1. V shed 5 bases and J 4 bases; nucleotides not matched to a gene: 9. Germline CDR1 WSHSY, CDR2 SAAADI. This CDR3 comprises 15 residues. The CDR3 DNA sequence: TGCGCCAGCAGTAGAGCCGGGACAGGGATGTACGAGCAGTACTTC. Translated, it gives CASSRAGTGMYEQYF.

V gene TRBV19 combines with J gene TRBJ2-4, with a possible D match to TRBD2 (5 bases). V was shortened by 6 bases and J by 6 bases, with 12 bases between the two germline ends. The CDR3 totals 13 residues. Germline V gives CDR1 LNHDA, CDR2 SQIVND (reference sequence). DNA for the CDR3: TGTGCCAGTAGCCACGAAGCGGCAAACATTCAGTACTTC. Amino acid sequence: CASSHEAANIQYF.

The gene calls are TRBV5-6 and TRBJ1-1, with no clear D. The CDR3 extends over 13 amino acids. Germline V gene sequence: CDR1 SGHDT, CDR2 YYEEEE. V was trimmed by 1 base and J by 2 bases, leaving 6 bases between them. CDR3 coding DNA: TGTGCCAGCAGCTTGTGGGCTAACACTGAAGCTTTCTTT. The encoded protein is CASSLWANTEAFF.

The chain uses TRBV29-1 and TRBJ2-7; the D gene is possibly TRBD1 (5 bases). In germline, CDR1 is SQVTM, CDR2 ANQGSEA. CDR3 length: 12 residues. V lost 8 bases and J lost 2, with 13 bases in between. CDR3 loop: CSPRDFPYEQYF. CDR3 nucleotide sequence: TGCAGCCCCAGGGATTTTCCCTACGAGCAGTACTTC.

As concerns this clone: Sequence at one end of the junction differs from germline and may be a read error. The chain carries TRBV19 and TRBJ2-1; 7 bases line up with TRBD2. This CDR3 spans 14 amino acids. Per the germline V gene, CDR1 is LNHDA and CDR2 is SQIVND (reference sequence). CDR3 nucleotides: TGTGCCTGTAGGGCGGGAGTATCCTACAATGAGCAGTTCTTC. This translates into CACRAGVSYNEQFF.

The J gene is TRBJ1-2, the V gene TRBV2, with 8 nucleotides matching TRBD1. Trimming at V came to 7 bases and at J to 6 bases, leaving 10 bases not matched to a gene. Germline assignment: CDR1 SNHLY and CDR2 FYNNEI. The CDR3 is 14 amino acids. CDR3 sequence reads: CASIPLTGVHGYTF. Written as DNA, the CDR3 is TGTGCCAGCATTCCACTGACAGGGGTCCATGGCTACACCTTC.

The rearrangement links TRBV29-1 to TRBJ2-7, with TRBD1 matching over 11 bases. V trimming: 5 bases; J trimming: 1 base; junction bases outside the gene matches: 7. Per germline, CDR1 SQVTM and CDR2 ANQGSEA. The length of the CDR3 is 15 residues. DNA of the CDR3: TGCAGCGTTCTTCAAGGGACAGGGGGTTCCTACGAGCAGTACTTC. It encodes CSVLQGTGGSYEQYF.

The chain carries TRBV12-5 and TRBJ1-5; D gene uncertain. CDR3 length: 13 amino acids. Germline V gives CDR1 LGHNT, CDR2 FRNRAP. V was cut by 3 bases and J by 3 bases, with 6 bases left in between. Here the CDR3 reads CASGLGLNQPQHF. CDR3 coding DNA: TGTGCTAGTGGTTTAGGACTCAATCAGCCCCAGCATTTT.

The chain uses TRBV9 and TRBJ2-3, with 16 positions matching TRBD2. With V trimmed by 3 bases and J by 2 bases, 3 bases remained unmatched. CDR1 SGDLS and CDR2 YYNGEE come from the germline V gene. CDR3 length: 17 amino acids. The CDR3 DNA reads TGTGCCAGCAGCGCGGGGACTAGCGGGAGGGCCACAGATACGCAGTATTTT. Translating it yields CASSAGTSGRATDTQYF.

This clone was found a few times. This sequence joins TRBV5-5 and TRBJ2-7; 11 nucleotides align to TRBD2. The ends lost 4 bases at V and 2 bases at J; junction bases unmatched: 5. The CDR3 is made up of 15 amino acids. The germline V gene encodes CDR1 SGHKS and CDR2 YYEKEE (reference sequence). The CDR3 sequence is CASSPGLAEAYEQYF. Written as DNA, the CDR3 is TGTGCCAGCAGCCCGGGACTAGCGGAAGCCTACGAGCAGTACTTC.

The chain links TRBV4-1 to TRBJ2-6; D is possibly TRBD1 (6 bases). Germline V gene sequence: CDR1 MGHRA, CDR2 YSYEKL. The CDR3 runs 19 residues. Trimming left V 0 bases short and J 1 base short, with 16 bases between. The CDR3 DNA sequence: TGCGCCAGCAGCCAAGAGTTACCAGGGGTGATATCTGGGGCCAACGTCCTGACTTTC. Amino acid sequence: CASSQELPGVISGANVLTF.

The V call is TRBV5-6, the J call TRBJ1-5; D might be TRBD1 (6 bases). The CDR3 contains 16 residues. CDR1 is SGHDT, CDR2 YYEEEE, per germline. Trimming removed 2 bases at V and 0 bases at J, with 12 bases between. The CDR3 protein is CASSFRGGYSNQPQHF. CDR3 in DNA: TGTGCCAGCAGCTTTAGGGGGGGTTATAGCAATCAGCCCCAGCATTTT.

CDR3 sequence (DNA): TGTGCCAGTAGTATAGATCGGACAGGCGTCCAAGTTGGGTCCCAGTACTTC. Amino acids: CASSIDRTGVQVGSQYF. The chain couples TRBV19 to TRBJ2-5, with 7 positions matching TRBD1. This CDR3 spans 17 amino acids. Germline values: CDR1 LNHDA, CDR2 SQIVND (reference sequence). J gave up 9 bases and V 0 bases, and 16 bases lay outside the gene matches.